This passage covers 30 T cell receptor beta chains from one sample sequenced in a study of molecular identifiers for immune sequencing clone quantification. TCRdb analysed the PCR reads with MiXCR anew, one entry per CDR3 protein. The data hold 250,000 to 350,000 distinct CDR3 sequences, with roughly a fifth observed a single time. Sequences were obtained from naive CD8+ T cells from blood, with Jurkat cell RNA spiked in. As for subset: FACS-sorted CD8+CD4-CCR7+CD45RA+ naive T cells. The receptors were sampled from a human donor in good health. Some libraries in this study had Jurkat cell RNA spiked in.

Worth noting for this clonotype: Here the CDR3 omits its conserved ending phenylalanine or tryptophan, so a read error is the likely source. The chain carries TRBV20-1 and TRBJ2-7, with D tentatively TRBD1 or TRBD2 (5 bases each). The CDR3 has 14 residues. From germline, CDR1 is DFQATT and CDR2 SNEGSKA (reference sequence). V lost 4 bases and J lost 3, with 16 bases in between. This chain's CDR3 is CSAMGPLRDYEQYL. The CDR3 DNA follows: TGCAGTGCTATGGGACCACTGAGGGACTACGAGCAGTACCTC.

This clonotype was recorded at least ten times. Compared with germline, one end of the junction differs, possibly owing to a read error. V usage is TRBV4-2 and J usage is TRBJ2-3; D may be TRBD1 (6 bases). Germline V gene sequence: CDR1 LGHNA, CDR2 YNFKEQ. The CDR3 totals 13 residues. The DNA for the CDR3 is TGTGCCACCAGCACCACAGGGACAGATACGCAGTATTTT. Its translation: CATSTTGTDTQYF.

This clonotype has a count of ten or more. The V gene is TRBV5-4, the J gene TRBJ2-2; no clear D. Trimming cost V 1 base and J 6 bases, with 10 bases left between them. The CDR3 has 14 residues. Per the germline V gene, CDR1 is SGHNT and CDR2 is YYREEE (reference sequence). The CDR3 here is CASSLSDNAGELFF. The CDR3 DNA is TGTGCCAGCAGCTTGTCGGATAACGCCGGGGAGCTGTTTTTT.

This clonotype was seen many times. The genes are TRBV2 and TRBJ1-6; a weak D match, TRBD1 (5 bases). Germline CDR1 and CDR2: SNHLY and FYNNEI. CDR3 length: 13 residues. The V and J ends lost 8 bases and 9 bases respectively, with 14 bases between them. CDR3 nucleotides: TGTGCCAGCTTTGGCCAGGGTGGTTCACCCCTCCACTTT. This codes for CASFGQGGSPLHF.

This clonotype was observed at least ten times. This rearrangement joins TRBV4-1 to TRBJ1-2; D uncertain. The CDR3 is made up of 13 amino acids. V lost 1 base to trimming and J lost 2 bases, with 5 bases between them. Looked up from germline, CDR1 is MGHRA and CDR2 is YSYEKL. CDR3 nucleotide sequence: TGCGCCAGCAGCCAAGCAATCAACTATGGCTACACCTTC. This gives the protein CASSQAINYGYTF.

In this sample, this clonotype turned up many times. The CDR3 spells CASSLPASGANVLTF. CDR3 DNA sequence: TGTGCCAGCAGTTTGCCCGCCTCTGGGGCCAACGTCCTGACTTTC. The chain carries TRBV12-3 or TRBV12-4 and TRBJ2-6, with D hard to call. The CDR3 sequence is 15 residues long. The ends were cut back, 3 bases at V and 0 bases at J, with 6 bases in the middle.

This clonotype was counted many times. The chain employs TRBV13 and TRBJ1-1, with D hard to call. The ends were cut back, 3 bases at V and 1 base at J, with 9 bases in the middle. The CDR3 extends over 14 amino acids. Germline lookup yields CDR1 PRHDT and CDR2 FYEKMQ (reference sequence). CDR3 protein: CASSFRYSNTEAFF. The DNA of the CDR3 is TGTGCCAGCAGCTTCAGATATTCGAACACTGAAGCTTTCTTT. Together with reference TRBV13 and TRBJ1-1, the CDR3 gives the full variable domain: AAGVIQSPRHLIKEKRETATLKCYPIPRHDTVYWYQQGPGQDPQFLISFYEKMQSDKGSIPDRFSAQQFSDYHSELNMSSLELGDSALYFCASSFRYSNTEAFFGQGTRLTVV.

On this clonotype itself: Given a much more abundant clone one base away, this may be a read error. The chain joins TRBV5-6 to TRBJ1-4, with D maybe TRBD1 (5 bases). The CDR3 is made up of 13 amino acids. Looked up from germline, CDR1 is SGHDT and CDR2 is YYEEEE. V was pared by 4 bases and J by 6 bases, with 10 bases between. CDR3 in DNA: TGTGCCAGCAGCATTGGAGGGGATGAAAAACTGTTTTTT. Translated, it gives CASSIGGDEKLFF.

This clonotype appeared a few times. V gene TRBV4-1 combines with J gene TRBJ1-4, with 7 bases aligning to TRBD1. The CDR3 runs 16 residues. J gave up 5 bases and V 0 bases, and 6 bases lay outside the gene matches. Germline V gene lookup returns CDR1 MGHRA and CDR2 YSYEKL. The CDR3 here is CASSQEPRGQNEKLFF. CDR3 coding DNA: TGCGCCAGCAGCCAAGAACCCAGGGGACAGAATGAAAAACTGTTTTTT.

This clonotype has at least ten counts. V usage is TRBV4-3 and J usage is TRBJ2-7, with a weak D call TRBD2 (6 bases). The CDR3 spans 17 residues. The germline CDR1 and CDR2 sequences are LGHNA and YSLEER. The V end was cut by 0 bases, the J end by 2 bases, with 17 bases between. In DNA, the CDR3 is TGCGCCAGCAGCCAAGATCTAAACGGGAGAGGCGCCTACGAGCAGTACTTC. Encoded protein: CASSQDLNGRGAYEQYF.

This clonotype came up many times. The chain carries TRBV29-1 and TRBJ2-1; D is unresolved. This CDR3 contains 12 residues. Germline V gene sequence: CDR1 SQVTM, CDR2 ANQGSEA. Trimming removed 4 bases at V and 8 bases at J, with 12 bases between. The CDR3, as DNA: TGCAGCGTTGTAGGTCCCTTGGATGAGCAGTTCTTC. It is translated as CSVVGPLDEQFF.

At least ten counts were recorded for this clonotype. The V call is TRBV20-1, the J call TRBJ2-1; perhaps TRBD1 as D (5 bases). Germline assignment: CDR1 DFQATT and CDR2 SNEGSKA (reference sequence). The CDR3 is 15 residues long. Trimming removed 6 bases from V and 6 bases from J, with 21 bases in between. The CDR3 sequence: CSATPYTGTSNEQFF. CDR3 nucleotides: TGCAGTGCCACTCCGTATACAGGTACAAGCAATGAGCAGTTCTTC.

The sample holds a few counts of this clonotype. The chain has TRBV7-9 and TRBJ2-1; tentative D call: TRBD1 (5 bases). This CDR3 has 15 amino acids. With 5 bases removed from V and 0 bases from J, the gap between germline ends came to 11 bases. Per germline, CDR1 SEHNR and CDR2 FQNEAQ (reference sequence). The CDR3 sequence: CASSRRQSSYNEQFF. The CDR3 DNA reads TGTGCCAGCAGCCGCAGACAGAGCTCCTACAATGAGCAGTTCTTC.

At least ten counts were recorded for this clonotype. The chain is built from TRBV7-2 and TRBJ2-7; 7 positions agree with TRBD2. Germline V gene data show CDR1 as SGHTA and CDR2 as FQGNSA. The CDR3 loop spans 15 amino acids. The trim removed 4 bases at V and 4 bases at J, leaving 10 bases unmatched. The CDR3 bases are TGTGCCAGCAGCTACTCAGGCGGGGAGGGATACGAGCAGTACTTC. Its protein product is CASSYSGGEGYEQYF. Variable domain in full (rest from reference TRBV7-2 and TRBJ2-7): GAGVSQSPSNKVTEKGKDVELRCDPISGHTALYWYRQSLGQGLEFLIYFQGNSAPDKSGLPSDRFSAERTGGSVSTLTIQRTQQEDSAVYLCASSYSGGEGYEQYFGPGTRLTVT.

In regard to this clonotype: Being one base from a much bigger clone, this may be a read error. The V call is TRBV29-1, the J call TRBJ2-7; D is unresolved. Trimming shortened V by 1 base and J by 3 bases, and 13 bases separated the two germline ends. CDR3 length: 14 amino acids. CDR1 and CDR2 from the germline V gene are SQVTM and ANQGSEA. The CDR3 protein is CSVEAPRGSYEQYF. For the CDR3, the DNA is TGCAGCGTTGAAGCCCCCCGCGGCAGCTACGAGCAGTACTTC.

This clonotype has ten or more counts. The chain combines TRBV4-1 with TRBJ1-1, with D possibly matching TRBD1 (5 bases). CDR3 length: 16 amino acids. The germline gives CDR1 MGHRA, CDR2 YSYEKL. V was shortened by 0 bases and J by 1 base, with 12 bases between the two germline ends. The CDR3 sequence: CASSQDVRGGNTEAFF. In nucleotides, the CDR3 is TGCGCCAGCAGCCAAGATGTTCGTGGGGGGAACACTGAAGCTTTCTTT.

The table lists this clonotype with many counts. V usage is TRBV4-3 and J usage is TRBJ2-3, with D unclear. This CDR3 is built from 16 residues. Trimming left V 0 bases short and J 2 bases short, with 12 bases between. CDR1 is LGHNA, CDR2 YSLEER, per germline. In nucleotides, the CDR3 is TGCGCCAGCAGCCAAGATCCAGCAGGACCCACAGATACGCAGTATTTT. Translating it yields CASSQDPAGPTDTQYF.

In this sample, this clonotype turned up many times. V and J are TRBV5-6 and TRBJ1-1; 9 bases are a match to TRBD1. The ends lost 4 bases at V and 8 bases at J; junction bases unmatched: 9. The CDR3 contains 14 residues. In germline, CDR1 is SGHDT, CDR2 YYEEEE. The CDR3 loop is CASSTRDREAEAFF. In DNA form, the CDR3 reads TGTGCCAGCAGCACCCGGGACAGGGAGGCCGAAGCTTTCTTT.

This clonotype occurred a few times. The chain couples TRBV11-2 to TRBJ1-3; possibly TRBD1 for D (5 bases). The CDR3 runs 16 residues. Trimming left V 5 bases short and J 1 base short, with 15 bases between. CDR1 SGHAT and CDR2 FQNNGV come from the germline V gene. This CDR3 is CASSPGTALSGNTIYF. DNA for the CDR3: TGTGCCAGCAGCCCCGGGACGGCGCTTTCTGGAAACACCATATATTTT.

This clonotype was seen repeatedly, ten times or more. This chain connects TRBV7-9 to TRBJ2-5; possible D gene TRBD1, 5 bases. The CDR3 length is 13 residues. Germline lookup yields CDR1 SEHNR and CDR2 FQNEAQ (reference sequence). V lost 5 bases and J lost 3, with 10 bases in between. The CDR3 sequence is CASSASREETQYF. The CDR3 DNA sequence: TGTGCCAGCAGCGCGAGCAGGGAAGAGACCCAGTACTTC.

This clonotype was counted many times. The chain links TRBV4-1 to TRBJ2-7; 9 bases line up with TRBD2. Germline assignment: CDR1 MGHRA and CDR2 YSYEKL. The CDR3 covers 13 residues. V trimming: 3 bases; J trimming: 7 bases; junction bases outside the gene matches: 4. In DNA, the CDR3 is TGCGCCAGCAGCCAGGTCACTAGCGGGGAGCAGTACTTC. Protein: CASSQVTSGEQYF.

Turning to this clonotype: A read error is possible here, since a much larger clone lies one base away. V is TRBV28 and J is TRBJ2-3; 13 nucleotides match TRBD2. The V gene's germline CDR1 is MDHEN and CDR2 SYDVKM. The length of the CDR3 is 16 residues. CDR3 nucleotide sequence: TGTGCCAGCAGTTTTACAGGACTAGCGGGAGCGGATATGCAGTATTTT. Translating it yields CASSFTGLAGADMQYF.

Ten or more counts support this clonotype. The chain combines TRBV4-3 with TRBJ1-5; tentative D call: TRBD1 (5 bases). Trimming took 0 bases from V and 3 from J, leaving 9 bases between them. Germline V lookup: CDR1 LGHNA, CDR2 YSLEER. CDR3 length equals 15 residues. Here the CDR3 reads CASSQDLTDNQPQHF. DNA of the CDR3: TGCGCCAGCAGCCAAGATCTGACAGACAATCAGCCCCAGCATTTT.

The chain joins TRBV29-1 to TRBJ2-7, with a weak D call TRBD2 (6 bases). The germline CDR1 and CDR2 sequences are SQVTM and ANQGSEA. This CDR3 spans 15 amino acids. V was clipped by 6 bases and J by 6 bases, with 24 bases between them. The CDR3, as DNA: TGCAGCGTCGTGCTGGGCGGGGAATCAGCCTGCGAGCAGTACTTC. It translates to CSVVLGGESACEQYF.

As for this clonotype: A much larger clonotype is one base distant, so this may be a read error. The chain links TRBV7-9 to TRBJ2-7; TRBD1 agrees at 11 bases. CDR3 length: 15 amino acids. The germline V gene has CDR1 SEHNR and CDR2 FQNEAQ (reference sequence). CDR3 amino acids: CAGRNGQGASYEQYF. For the CDR3, the DNA is TGTGCCGGCAGGAACGGACAGGGGGCCTCCTACGAGCAGTACTTC.

This clonotype was observed at least ten times. V gene TRBV6-2 or TRBV6-3 combines with J gene TRBJ1-1; 9 nucleotides match TRBD1. The CDR3 consists of 14 residues. J was trimmed by 6 bases and V by 5 bases; bases with no gene match: 7. Looked up from germline, CDR1 is MNHEY and CDR2 is SVGEGT. CDR3 bases: TGTGCCAGCAGTACTACAGGGGGCCAAGCTGAAGCTTTCTTT. It translates to CASSTTGGQAEAFF.

This clonotype was detected many times. The chain joins TRBV4-1 to TRBJ2-7; D is uncertain. The V gene lost 0 bases and the J gene lost 7 bases, with 10 bases spanning the gap. Germline CDR1 MGHRA, CDR2 YSYEKL. The CDR3 has 13 residues. CDR3 coding DNA: TGCGCCAGCAGCCAAGACACTTCTAGGGAGCAGTACTTC. Its translation: CASSQDTSREQYF.

This clonotype has just a few counts. The chain couples TRBV7-9 to TRBJ2-1; 7 nucleotides agree with TRBD1. This CDR3 region has 15 residues. Germline V lookup: CDR1 SEHNR, CDR2 FQNEAQ (reference sequence). The V and J ends lost 2 bases and 2 bases, in that order; junction bases with no gene match: 3. The CDR3 sequence is CASSLNRGAYNEQFF. CDR3 DNA sequence: TGTGCCAGCAGCTTAAACAGGGGCGCCTACAATGAGCAGTTCTTC.

Only a few counts were recorded for this clonotype. The V gene is TRBV19, the J gene TRBJ2-1; TRBD2 agrees at 8 bases. Germline V gene data show CDR1 as LNHDA and CDR2 as SQIVND (reference sequence). The CDR3 totals 16 residues. V shed 3 bases and J 5 bases; nucleotides not matched to a gene: 9. The CDR3 DNA reads TGTGCCAGTAGTATGGGGACTAGAGGGAGAGACAATGAGCAGTTCTTC. Its protein product is CASSMGTRGRDNEQFF.

This clonotype appeared a few times. The V and J genes are TRBV18 and TRBJ2-7, with a possible D match to TRBD1 (5 bases). Per the germline V gene, CDR1 is KGHSH and CDR2 is LQKENI. This CDR3 has 13 residues. V lost 6 bases, J lost 4 bases, and 13 bases lay in between. The DNA for the CDR3 is TGTGCCAGCTCCCCGGCAGGGCAGTACGAGCAGTACTTC. Translating gives CASSPAGQYEQYF.